This entry lists 26 T cell receptor beta chains sequenced from one sample in a study of cytomegalovirus exposure and HLA in healthy donors. This PCR relied on a set of 60 Vbeta primers and 13 Jbeta primers. Libraries were prepared by immunoSEQ multiplex PCR; TCRdb keeps only in-frame clonotypes and omits some of them. The table lists 110,000 to 150,000 clones, roughly three quarters of them singletons. The sequenced material came from PBMCs. These receptors were collected from a female donor in good health and CMV-seronegative.

This chain joins TRBV19 and TRBJ1-5; a weak D match, TRBD1 (5 bases). V was cut by 6 bases and J by 0 bases, with 18 bases left in between. CDR3 size: 17 residues. Germline V gene lookup returns CDR1 LNHDA and CDR2 SQIVND (reference sequence). The CDR3 DNA reads as TGTGCCAGTAGCTCCAAAGCGAGGGGAGGTAGCAATCAGCCCCAGCATTTT. Translation: CASSSKARGGSNQPQHF.

This chain uses TRBV27 with TRBJ2-5; D perhaps matches TRBD1 (6 bases). Germline values: CDR1 MNHEY, CDR2 SMNVEV (reference sequence). The V and J ends lost 6 bases and 0 bases respectively, with 17 bases between them. CDR3 length: 16 amino acids. CDR3 amino acids: CASSPGRGSYQETQYF. CDR3 bases: TGTGCCAGCAGCCCCGGCAGGGGATCGTACCAAGAGACCCAGTACTTC.

This clone was picked up one time. The J gene is TRBJ2-7, the V gene TRBV5-1, with D maybe TRBD2 (7 bases). Germline V gene sequence: CDR1 SGHRS, CDR2 YFSETQ. V gave up 6 bases and J gave up 4 bases, with 23 bases separating them. The CDR3 runs 16 residues. CDR3 bases: TGCGCCAGCAACCAAGTCGATAGGGGGGGCCAGTACGAGCAGTACTTC. The encoded protein is CASNQVDRGGQYEQYF.

The chain couples TRBV28 to TRBJ2-1, with D possibly TRBD2 on 6 matching bases. The CDR3 is 15 residues long. The germline V gene encodes CDR1 MDHEN and CDR2 SYDVKM. Trimming cost V 5 bases and J 5 bases, with 16 bases left between them. CDR3 loop: CASSPSDWRDNEQFF. The CDR3 DNA reads as TGTGCCAGCAGTCCTTCGGATTGGAGGGACAATGAGCAGTTCTTC.

The chain links TRBV27 to TRBJ1-1; D may be TRBD1 (6 bases). Germline V gene sequence: CDR1 MNHEY, CDR2 SMNVEV (reference sequence). V was pared by 0 bases and J by 6 bases, with 17 bases between. This CDR3 comprises 16 residues. CDR3 loop: CASSLSLGQGRAEAFF. The CDR3 nucleotides read TGTGCCAGCAGTTTATCTTTGGGACAAGGGCGCGCTGAAGCTTTCTTT.

The chain combines TRBV15 with TRBJ1-2; no reliable D call. V was cut by 5 bases and J by 4 bases, with 17 bases left in between. The CDR3 extends over 15 amino acids. The germline CDR1 and CDR2 sequences are LNHNV and YYDKDF (reference sequence). For the CDR3, the DNA is TGTGCCACCAGCCGAAGAGATATAGCCCCCTATGGCTACACCTTC. Translating it yields CATSRRDIAPYGYTF. Variable domain in full (rest from reference TRBV15 and TRBJ1-2): DAMVIQNPRYQVTQFGKPVTLSCSQTLNHNVMYWYQQKSSQAPKLLFHYYDKDFNNEADTPDNFQSRRPNTSFCFLDIRSPGLGDTAMYLCATSRRDIAPYGYTFGSGTRLTVV.

This chain's CDR3 is CASTHEGAGVGYTF. In DNA, the CDR3 is TGCGCCAGCACACACGAGGGCGCCGGGGTGGGCTACACCTTC. The rearrangement joins TRBV5-1 to TRBJ1-2; D call uncertain. This CDR3 region has 14 residues. The V and J ends lost 6 bases and 8 bases respectively, with 20 bases between them. Germline CDR1 reads SGHRS; CDR2 reads YFSETQ. The entire variable domain, with the rest obtained from reference TRBV5-1 and TRBJ1-2, is as follows: KAGVTQTPRYLIKTRGQQVTLSCSPISGHRSVSWYQQTPGQGLQFLFEYFSETQRNKGNFPGRFSGRQFSNSRSEMNVSTLELGDSALYLCASTHEGAGVGYTFGSGTRLTVV.

This chain joins TRBV18 and TRBJ2-7, with 11 bases lining up with TRBD2. CDR3 size: 17 residues. The junction had 6 bases not matched to a gene; V was cut back by 1 base and J by 1 base. Germline V gene data show CDR1 as KGHSH and CDR2 as LQKENI. CDR3 region: CASSPHASGRPSYEQYF. CDR3 sequence (DNA): TGTGCCAGCTCACCACATGCTAGCGGGAGGCCATCCTACGAGCAGTACTTC.

This clone occurred once. This rearrangement joins TRBV28 to TRBJ2-3; TRBD2 matches at 8 bases. This CDR3 contains 14 residues. Trimming took 5 bases from V and 4 from J; bases not matched to a gene: 5. Germline-derived CDR1 and CDR2 are MDHEN and SYDVKM. The CDR3 coding sequence is TGTGCCAGCAGTCAAGCGGGAGCTGCAGATACGCAGTATTTT. The encoded protein is CASSQAGAADTQYF. Drawing the rest from reference TRBV28 and TRBJ2-3, the complete variable domain is DVKVTQSSRYLVKRTGEKVFLECVQDMDHENMFWYRQDPGLGLRLIYFSYDVKMKEKGDIPEGYSVSREKKERFSLILESASTNQTSMYLCASSQAGAADTQYFGPGTRLTVL.

As for this clone: A junction boundary mismatches the germline segment, possibly from a read error. This sequence joins TRBV5-1 and TRBJ1-2; D is uncertain. This CDR3 region has 14 residues. CDR1 is SGHRS, CDR2 YFSETQ, per germline. CDR3 in DNA: TGCGCCAGCAGCTTGCAGGTCCTCGGCGCTGGCTACCCCTTC. Protein: CASSLQVLGAGYPF.

This sequence joins TRBV5-4 and TRBJ2-7, with 10 positions matching TRBD2. V shed 4 bases, J shed 6 bases, and the junction held 7 bases outside the gene matches. The CDR3 totals 14 residues. CDR1 SGHNT and CDR2 YYREEE come from the germline V gene (reference sequence). The CDR3 here is CASSRSGGPFEQYF. The CDR3 DNA is TGTGCCAGCAGCCGTAGCGGGGGGCCCTTCGAGCAGTACTTC.

The V gene is TRBV5-5, the J gene TRBJ2-5, with D possibly being TRBD1 (6 bases). V was clipped by 0 bases and J by 5 bases, with 17 bases between them. The CDR3 has 16 amino acids. Germline V gene lookup returns CDR1 SGHKS and CDR2 YYEKEE (reference sequence). Here the CDR3 DNA reads TGTGCCAGCAGCTTGGTCGGGACATTAAGTGGCGAGACCCAGTACTTC. Its protein is CASSLVGTLSGETQYF.

V is TRBV27 and J is TRBJ2-7; TRBD1 is a possible D gene (5 bases). Per the germline V gene, CDR1 is MNHEY and CDR2 is SMNVEV (reference sequence). Trimming removed 5 bases from V and 3 bases from J, with 11 bases in between. The CDR3 has 13 residues. In DNA form, the CDR3 reads TGTGCCAGCAGTCCCCGGACAAACTACGAGCAGTACTTC. It specifies CASSPRTNYEQYF.

V and J are TRBV4-1 and TRBJ2-3; D gene ambiguous. The CDR3 totals 13 residues. V lost 3 bases and J 6 bases, leaving 10 bases between the germline ends. CDR1 and CDR2 from the germline V gene are MGHRA and YSYEKL. This CDR3 is CASSQRLEDTQYF. In DNA, the CDR3 is TGCGCCAGCAGCCAGCGACTGGAGGATACGCAGTATTTT.

This chain uses TRBV19 with TRBJ1-5, with 12 bases matching TRBD1. The CDR3 sequence is 17 residues long. V shed 5 bases, J shed 5 bases, and the junction held 10 bases outside the gene matches. CDR1 is LNHDA, CDR2 SQIVND, per germline (reference sequence). The CDR3 DNA sequence: TGTGCCAGTAGTTCCTACTCCGGGACAGGGGGCGATCAGCCCCAGCATTTT. Amino acid sequence: CASSSYSGTGGDQPQHF.

The chain has TRBV7-6 and TRBJ2-7; D perhaps matches TRBD1 (5 bases). This CDR3 has 13 amino acids. Germline CDR1 reads SGHVS; CDR2 reads FNYEAQ. Trimming removed 5 bases from V and 4 bases from J, with 12 bases in between. The CDR3 nucleotides are TGTGCCAGCAGCCGACAGAACAGATACGAGCAGTACTTC. This translates into CASSRQNRYEQYF.

The chain uses TRBV28 and TRBJ1-6; 9 bases match TRBD1. Germline-derived CDR1 and CDR2 are MDHEN and SYDVKM. Losses at the gene ends were 6 bases for V and 0 bases for J; bases not matched to a gene: 6. The CDR3 runs to 17 residues. The CDR3: CASSLGTGSSYNSPLHF. DNA of the CDR3: TGTGCCAGCAGCTTGGGGACAGGGAGCTCCTATAATTCACCCCTCCACTTT. The variable domain in full, completed from reference TRBV28 and TRBJ1-6, reads DVKVTQSSRYLVKRTGEKVFLECVQDMDHENMFWYRQDPGLGLRLIYFSYDVKMKEKGDIPEGYSVSREKKERFSLILESASTNQTSMYLCASSLGTGSSYNSPLHFGNGTRLTVT.

The chain joins TRBV9 to TRBJ2-1; 9 nucleotides line up with TRBD2. Trimming cost V 3 bases and J 9 bases; bases outside gene matches: 16. The CDR3 covers 17 residues. The germline gives CDR1 SGDLS, CDR2 YYNGEE. The CDR3 reads CASSGREGHRGEGEQFF. CDR3 DNA sequence: TGTGCCAGCAGCGGGCGGGAGGGCCACAGGGGAGAGGGTGAGCAGTTCTTC.

As concerns this clone: The junction and the germline gene differ at one end; a read error may be behind it. The chain couples TRBV7-9 to TRBJ1-1; D call uncertain. Germline V lookup: CDR1 SEHNR, CDR2 FQNEAQ (reference sequence). CDR3 length equals 13 residues. CDR3 loop: CSSSLAANTEAFF. DNA of the CDR3: TGTTCCAGCAGCTTAGCGGCGAACACTGAAGCTTTCTTT.

The chain couples TRBV29-1 to TRBJ1-5; 7 nucleotides align to TRBD1. CDR1 is SQVTM, CDR2 ANQGSEA, per germline. This CDR3 has 12 amino acids. Unmatched junction bases numbered 4, after V lost 5 bases and J lost 6 bases. The DNA of the CDR3 is TGCAGCGTTTCTACAGGGGTTCAGCCCCAGCATTTT. This sequence encodes CSVSTGVQPQHF.

This clone was observed a single time. V usage is TRBV28 and J usage is TRBJ2-1; weak D call: TRBD1 (6 bases). The CDR3 covers 14 residues. Trimming removed 7 bases at V and 4 bases at J, with 14 bases between. Germline CDR1 MDHEN, CDR2 SYDVKM. This CDR3 is CASIQGAIYNEQFF. In nucleotides, the CDR3 is TGTGCCAGCATACAGGGAGCCATTTACAATGAGCAGTTCTTC.

As concerns this clone: Other DNA sequences from this sample encode an identical CDR3 as well. The chain links TRBV9 to TRBJ2-7; 10 positions agree with TRBD2. The CDR3 runs to 14 residues. Germline loops: CDR1 SGDLS, CDR2 YYNGEE. The ends lost 2 bases at V and 3 bases at J; junction bases unmatched: 2. The CDR3 sequence is CASSVASGSYEQYF. DNA for the CDR3: TGTGCCAGCAGCGTGGCTAGCGGGAGCTACGAGCAGTACTTC. Together with reference TRBV9 and TRBJ2-7, the CDR3 gives the full variable domain: DSGVTQTPKHLITATGQRVTLRCSPRSGDLSVYWYQQSLDQGLQFLIQYYNGEERAKGNILERFSAQQFPDLHSELNLSSLELGDSALYFCASSVASGSYEQYFGPGTRLTVT.

The V call is TRBV5-1, the J call TRBJ1-5, with D perhaps matching TRBD1 (5 bases). Germline-derived CDR1 and CDR2 are SGHRS and YFSETQ. Trimming took off 4 bases at V and 6 bases at J, with 14 bases between the two ends. The CDR3 loop spans 14 amino acids. This CDR3 is CASSVGGVGQPQHF. DNA of the CDR3: TGCGCCAGCAGCGTAGGAGGGGTAGGTCAGCCCCAGCATTTT.

The chain carries TRBV4-1 and TRBJ2-1, with 8 nucleotides matching TRBD1. Germline lookup yields CDR1 MGHRA and CDR2 YSYEKL. V was pared by 0 bases and J by 9 bases, with 10 bases of the junction left unmatched. The CDR3 sequence is 16 residues long. The CDR3, as DNA: TGCGCCAGCAGCCAAGATCCAGGACAGGGAGGAGGTGAGCAGTTCTTC. Translated: CASSQDPGQGGGEQFF.

The chain has TRBV5-1 and TRBJ1-3; tentatively, D is TRBD1 (6 bases). The CDR3 is 19 residues long. The germline V gene encodes CDR1 SGHRS and CDR2 YFSETQ. Trimming took off 6 bases at V and 0 bases at J, with 25 bases between the two ends. CDR3 bases: TGCGCCAGCACCCCGAGGGCTGTGATACAGGGACCCTCTGGAAACACCATATATTTT. It specifies CASTPRAVIQGPSGNTIYF.

This clone has only one observation. The chain recombines TRBV4-1 with TRBJ1-4; TRBD1 matches at 7 bases. The V and J ends lost 1 base and 4 bases, in that order; junction bases with no gene match: 6. There are 16 residues in the CDR3. CDR1 MGHRA and CDR2 YSYEKL come from the germline V gene. The CDR3 here is CASSQAGTADNEKLFF. In DNA, the CDR3 is TGCGCCAGCAGCCAAGCCGGGACAGCTGATAATGAAAAACTGTTTTTT.